This is a list of T cell receptor beta chains from one sample in a study of PD-1 blockade in mismatch repair-deficient tumors. Antigens for these TCRs are unknown. This table comes from immunoSEQ multiplex PCR, and its TCRdb copy is limited to in-frame clones, with some not included. The profile shows roughly 14,000 clones, around 86% of them singletons. This specimen consisted of cells cultured in vitro, obtained from a patient treated with pembrolizumab. The source is an adult with mismatch repair-deficient cancer. CDR3s include the opening cysteine and the closing phenylalanine or tryptophan. A D gene is named only where the DNA matches it firmly. Only some rows state a clone size, as once, few, many or a class for expanded clones.

J	V	size	D	CDR3	DNA
TRBJ1-1	TRBV28	once	NA	CASSLRPGFSVDTEAFF	TGTGCCAGCAGTTTACGTCCGGGATTTTCAGTCGACACTGAAGCTTTCTTT
TRBJ1-5	TRBV19	NA	NA	CASSITGAGKNQPQHF	TGTGCCAGTAGTATTACAGGCGCCGGAAAAAATCAGCCCCAGCATTTT
TRBJ1-6	TRBV18	few	NA	CASSPTGSPLHF	TGTGCCAGCTCACCCACAGGGTCACCCCTCCACTTT
TRBJ2-3	TRBV28	once	NA	CASRARDTQYF	TGTGCCAGCAGGGCGCGAGATACGCAGTATTTT
TRBJ2-3	TRBV5-1	NA	NA	CASSLGVARTDTQYF	TGCGCCAGCAGCTTGGGGGTGGCGAGAACAGATACGCAGTATTTT
TRBJ2-1	TRBV27	NA	TRBD1	CASSLEGALDEQFF	TGTGCCAGCAGTTTAGAGGGGGCCTTGGATGAGCAGTTCTTC
TRBJ2-1	TRBV7-9	NA	NA	CASSRLETYNEQFF	TGTGCCAGCAGCCGACTTGAGACCTACAATGAGCAGTTCTTC
TRBJ2-2	TRBV30	once	NA	CTWSVFVSGELFF	TGTACCTGGAGTGTTTTTGTTTCCGGGGAGCTGTTTTTT
TRBJ2-7	TRBV29-1	NA	TRBD2	CSATSGSSYEQYF	TGCAGCGCGACTAGCGGGAGCTCCTACGAGCAGTACTTC
TRBJ2-2	TRBV4-1	few	NA	CASSQVDTGELFF	TGCGCCAGCAGCCAAGTTGATACCGGGGAGCTGTTTTTT
TRBJ2-2	TRBV9	NA	TRBD2	CASRAGDTGELFF	TGTGCCAGCAGGGCGGGAGACACCGGGGAGCTGTTTTTT
TRBJ2-7	TRBV4-1	NA	TRBD2	CASSFGTSGGTVPYEQYF	TGCGCCAGCAGCTTTGGGACTAGCGGGGGGACCGTGCCCTACGAGCAGTACTTC
TRBJ1-1	TRBV18	NA	TRBD1	CASSPRDSRNTEAFF	TGTGCCAGCTCACCACGGGACAGCCGGAACACTGAAGCTTTCTTT
TRBJ1-4	TRBV6-5	NA	NA	CASRRTVRPEKLFF	TGTGCCAGCAGAAGGACAGTTCGACCCGAAAAACTGTTTTTT
TRBJ1-2	TRBV7-9	NA	NA	CASSSADGLVYGYTF	TGTGCCAGCAGCAGTGCCGACGGCCTCGTTTATGGCTACACCTTC
TRBJ1-2	TRBV5-6	NA	NA	CASSLVRAGGRYGYTF	TGTGCCAGCAGCTTGGTCCGGGCAGGAGGAAGATATGGCTACACCTTC
TRBJ2-2	TRBV6-1	NA	NA	CASSEANTGYTGELFF	TGTGCCAGCAGTGAAGCTAATACAGGGTACACCGGGGAGCTGTTTTTT
TRBJ2-2	TRBV21-1	NA	NA	CASSKGGMVTGELFF	TGTGCCAGCAGCAAGGGAGGGATGGTCACCGGGGAGCTGTTTTTT
TRBJ2-7	TRBV7-2	NA	NA	CASSLQASAGYEQYF	TGTGCCAGCAGCTTACAGGCTAGCGCCGGCTACGAGCAGTACTTC
TRBJ2-2	TRBV27	NA	NA	CASSLNGHGELFF	TGTGCCAGCAGTCTCAACGGGCACGGGGAGCTGTTTTTT
TRBJ2-2	TRBV19	NA	TRBD2	CASSIGGRAGTGELFF	TGTGCCAGTAGTATTGGCGGGAGGGCTGGCACCGGGGAGCTGTTTTTT
TRBJ2-7	TRBV5-1	once	TRBD2	CASGSSGSYEQYF	TGCGCCAGCGGGTCTAGCGGCTCCTACGAGCAGTACTTC
TRBJ2-1	TRBV7-9	NA	TRBD2	CASSLALAGVYNEQFF	TGTGCCAGCAGCTTAGCGCTAGCGGGGGTCTACAATGAGCAGTTCTTC
TRBJ2-1	TRBV19	NA	TRBD2	CASSPPAGSYNEQFF	TGTGCCAGTAGTCCCCCAGCGGGGTCCTACAATGAGCAGTTCTTC
TRBJ1-5	TRBV28	NA	NA	CASSDRGHHQPQHF	TGTGCCAGCAGTGATAGGGGACACCATCAGCCCCAGCATTTT
TRBJ2-7	TRBV5-4	once	NA	CASSSPYEQYF	TGTGCCAGCAGCTCCCCCTACGAGCAGTACTTC
TRBJ2-1	TRBV19	NA	NA	CASRTALGDEQFF	TGTGCCAGTAGGACGGCCTTGGGGGATGAGCAGTTCTTC
TRBJ2-7	TRBV11-3	NA	TRBD2	CASSPLAGGLNYEQYF	TGTGCCAGCAGCCCACTAGCGGGAGGGTTAAACTACGAGCAGTACTTC
TRBJ2-1	TRBV27	NA	TRBD2	CASSFRLADNEQFF	TGTGCCAGCAGTTTCCGACTAGCGGACAATGAGCAGTTCTTC
TRBJ2-1	TRBV11-3	few	NA	CASSLPGANEQFF	TGTGCCAGCAGCCTTCCTGGGGCGAATGAGCAGTTCTTC
TRBJ2-3	TRBV7-9	NA	TRBD1	CASSRQGATQYF	TGTGCCAGCAGCCGACAGGGGGCTACGCAGTATTTT
TRBJ1-1	TRBV7-3	NA	NA	CASSLGGPNTEAFF	TGTGCCAGCAGCTTAGGTGGCCCGAACACTGAAGCTTTCTTT
TRBJ1-1	TRBV28	NA	NA	CASSWVDSRGAFF	TGTGCCAGCAGTTGGGTGGACAGTCGTGGAGCTTTCTTT
TRBJ2-1	TRBV28	NA	TRBD2	CASSTPTSGSYNEQFF	TGTGCCAGCAGTACCCCGACTAGCGGCTCCTACAATGAGCAGTTCTTC
TRBJ1-5	TRBV28	once	NA	CASSLFRGQPQHF	TGTGCCAGCAGTTTATTTCGGGGTCAGCCCCAGCATTTT
TRBJ2-1	TRBV7-8	NA	NA	CASSLAGRHRYGYVSYNEQFF	TGTGCCAGCAGCTTAGCGGGCCGACACAGGTACGGCTATGTCTCGTACAATGAGCAGTTCTTC
TRBJ2-5	TRBV9	once	TRBD2	CASSPTSGSQETQYF	TGTGCCAGCAGCCCGACTAGCGGGAGCCAAGAGACCCAGTACTTC
TRBJ2-3	TRBV11-2	NA	NA	CASSFGWSTDTQYF	TGTGCCAGCAGCTTTGGTTGGAGCACAGATACGCAGTATTTT
TRBJ2-5	TRBV5-4	NA	TRBD2	CASSLTSDSSETQYF	TGTGCCAGCAGCTTGACTAGCGACAGTTCGGAGACCCAGTACTTC
TRBJ2-2	TRBV29-1	few	NA	CSALSGRVNTGELFF	TGCAGTGCCCTCTCAGGCAGGGTCAACACCGGGGAGCTGTTTTTT
TRBJ2-1	TRBV9	NA	NA	CASSVGLLNEQFF	TGTGCCAGCAGCGTCGGACTTTTAAATGAGCAGTTCTTC
TRBJ1-2	TRBV19	once	NA	CASRTDGRANYGYTF	TGTGCCAGTAGAACGGACGGTCGAGCTAACTATGGCTACACCTTC
TRBJ1-5	TRBV2	NA	NA	CASSENAGEQPQHF	TGTGCCAGCAGTGAAAACGCAGGGGAGCAGCCCCAGCATTTT
TRBJ2-7	TRBV7-9	NA	NA	CASSLSGDLTYEQYF	TGTGCCAGCAGCTTATCCGGGGACTTAACCTACGAGCAGTACTTC
TRBJ2-1	TRBV5-1	NA	TRBD2	CASSFPSGRAVGNEQFF	TGCGCCAGCAGTTTTCCTAGCGGGAGGGCCGTCGGCAATGAGCAGTTCTTC
TRBJ2-4	TRBV15	NA	TRBD1	CATSSAPGQGANIQYF	TGTGCCACCAGCAGCGCTCCGGGACAGGGTGCAAACATTCAGTACTTC
TRBJ2-1	TRBV7-3	NA	TRBD2	CASSLSPGGYNEQFF	TGTGCCAGCAGCTTAAGCCCGGGAGGTTACAATGAGCAGTTCTTC
TRBJ1-3	TRBV2	NA	TRBD1	CASGDRWDTIYF	TGTGCCAGCGGGGACAGGTGGGACACCATATATTTT
TRBJ2-2	TRBV25-1	NA	TRBD2	CASSVAGDTGELFF	TGTGCCAGCAGTGTAGCGGGAGACACCGGGGAGCTGTTTTTT
TRBJ2-3	TRBV7-2	NA	TRBD2	CASSLGTSADTQYF	TGTGCCAGCAGCTTAGGGACTAGCGCGGATACGCAGTATTTT
TRBJ2-3	TRBV15	NA	TRBD2	CATSKRTSSTDTQYF	TGTGCCACCAGCAAAAGGACTAGCAGTACAGATACGCAGTATTTT